This record covers a single TCR beta chain. This sample stems from a study of blood T cell repertoires in COVID-19. Looking at the study overall: Both acute and convalescent COVID-19 samples were obtained from the United States, Italy and Spain. The cDNA or gDNA used as material had been derived from T cells, B-cell-depleted T cells, or PBMCs.

Trimming left V 7 bases short and J 1 base short, with 13 bases between. The length of the CDR3 is 14 residues. The germline gives CDR1 ENHRY, CDR2 SYGVKD. Per the original methods: How many nucleated cells were present was estimated from reference gene primer amplification. Using immunoSEQ multiplex PCR, the repertoire was profiled, and TCRdb retains in-frame clones only, with some absent. V and J calls and clone size come straight from that table; D and trimming were deduced from the DNA. The sample gives approximately 97,000 clones, just over 90% of which show up once; 1.5% to 2% is in the top ten.

Sample: peripheral blood. V gene TRBV10-3 combines with J gene TRBJ1-1, with D uncertain. This receptor was taken from a man aged 60 to 75 with acute or convalescent COVID-19. The chain's CDR3 is CAITPVQSNTEAFF. The CDR3 region has the DNA TGTGCCATCACCCCGGTACAGTCGAACACTGAAGCTTTCTTT.